A single sample gave rise to the 28 T cell receptor beta chains below, sequenced in a study of shared clonotypes between healthy human individuals. TCRdb keeps only in-frame clones here, not all; method: immunoSEQ multiplex PCR. The sample holds some 690,000 clones, about 90% seen once. The sample taken for sequencing was memory CD8+ T cells from PBMCs. Subset in this sample: CD45RO+ cells pooled with CCR7-negative TemRA cells. The source of these receptors is a young man in good health. Some clones in this sample may be carry-over from other donors' samples.

V is TRBV29-1 and J is TRBJ2-2; 9 nucleotides match TRBD2. The CDR3 sequence is 16 residues long. V shed 6 bases and J 0 bases; nucleotides not matched to a gene: 8. Per germline, CDR1 SQVTM and CDR2 ANQGSEA. The CDR3 DNA sequence: TGCAGCGTAGGAGGCCGACTAGCGGCGAACACCGGGGAGCTGTTTTTT. It yields the protein CSVGGRLAANTGELFF.

V usage is TRBV7-3 and J usage is TRBJ2-5; D not resolved. The CDR3 has 12 amino acids. CDR1 is SGHTA, CDR2 FQGTGA, per germline. V lost 3 bases and J 5 bases, leaving 7 bases between the germline ends. CDR3 amino acids: CASSFQAETQYF. For the CDR3, the DNA is TGTGCCAGCAGCTTTCAGGCCGAGACCCAGTACTTC. The variable domain in full, with the rest retrieved from reference TRBV7-3 and TRBJ2-5, is GAGVSQTPSNKVTEKGKYVELRCDPISGHTALYWYRQSLGQGPEFLIYFQGTGAADDSGLPNDRFFAVRPEGSVSTLKIQRTERGDSAVYLCASSFQAETQYFGPGTRLLVL.

The gene calls are TRBV16 and TRBJ2-2; D gene unclear. Trimming removed 9 bases from V and 1 base from J, with 6 bases in between. CDR1 and CDR2 (germline): KGHSY, FQNENV. The CDR3 spans 12 residues. CDR3 sequence reads: CASQENTGELFF. The CDR3 nucleotides are TGTGCCAGTCAAGAGAACACCGGGGAGCTGTTTTTT. Drawing the rest from reference TRBV16 and TRBJ2-2, the complete variable domain is GEEVAQTPKHLVRGEGQKAKLYCAPIKGHSYVFWYQQVLKNEFKFLISFQNENVFDETGMPKERFSAKCLPNSPCSLEIQATKLEDSAVYFCASQENTGELFFGEGSRLTVL.

With respect to this clone: The same CDR3 can be traced to other DNA sequences in this sample. The J gene is TRBJ2-7, the V gene TRBV27; 11 bases align to TRBD2. The length of the CDR3 is 14 residues. Germline CDR1 MNHEY, CDR2 SMNVEV (reference sequence). J gave up 2 bases and V 5 bases, and 2 bases lay outside the gene matches. The CDR3 nucleotides read TGTGCCAGCAGTGGACTAGCGGGTGCCTACGAGCAGTACTTC. This sequence encodes CASSGLAGAYEQYF.

This clone has just one count. The chain combines TRBV9 with TRBJ2-2; 7 bases match TRBD1. The V segment lost 4 bases and the J segment 1 base; nucleotides outside the gene matches: 7. CDR1 is SGDLS, CDR2 YYNGEE, per germline. CDR3 length equals 16 residues. The CDR3 sequence is CASSLNRDRNTGELFF. The DNA for the CDR3 is TGTGCCAGCAGCCTTAATAGGGACAGGAACACCGGGGAGCTGTTTTTT.

The rearrangement links TRBV18 to TRBJ2-1; either TRBD1 or TRBD2 may supply D (5 bases each). Germline-derived CDR1 and CDR2 are KGHSH and LQKENI. The CDR3 contains 18 residues. The V and J ends lost 6 bases and 0 bases respectively, with 21 bases between them. DNA of the CDR3: TGTGCCAGCTCCCTCACCAGGGACGGCTCCAGCTCCTACAATGAGCAGTTCTTC. This sequence encodes CASSLTRDGSSSYNEQFF. Using reference TRBV18 and TRBJ2-1 for the parts outside the CDR3, the full variable domain is NAGVMQNPRHLVRRRGQEARLRCSPMKGHSHVYWYRQLPEEGLKFMVYLQKENIIDESGMPKERFSAEFPKEGPSILRIQQVVRGDSAAYFCASSLTRDGSSSYNEQFFGPGTRLTVL.

V is TRBV19 and J is TRBJ1-5, with 8 bases lining up with TRBD1. CDR3 size: 16 residues. The germline CDR1 and CDR2 sequences are LNHDA and SQIVND (reference sequence). V shed 5 bases and J 4 bases; nucleotides not matched to a gene: 10. DNA for the CDR3: TGTGCCAGTAGTCCGTGGACAGGGACCCTTAATCAGCCCCAGCATTTT. Encoded protein: CASSPWTGTLNQPQHF. Supplemented by reference TRBV19 and TRBJ1-5, the full variable domain reads DGGITQSPKYLFRKEGQNVTLSCEQNLNHDAMYWYRQDPGQGLRLIYYSQIVNDFQKGDIAEGYSVSREKKESFPLTVTSAQKNPTAFYLCASSPWTGTLNQPQHFGDGTRLSIL.

The rearrangement joins TRBV9 to TRBJ1-2, with 7 positions matching TRBD1. The germline CDR1 and CDR2 sequences are SGDLS and YYNGEE. V lost 3 bases, J lost 4 bases, and 9 bases stayed unmatched. CDR3 size: 15 residues. DNA for the CDR3: TGTGCCAGCAGCGACCGCCGGGACAGTTCCTATGGCTACACCTTC. Translating gives CASSDRRDSSYGYTF.

The chain has TRBV6-1 and TRBJ1-1; 7 nucleotides agree with TRBD1. This CDR3 has 15 amino acids. After removal of 2 bases from V and 0 bases from J, the junction contained 3 bases not matched to a gene. Germline CDR1 is MNHNS and CDR2 is SASEGT. The CDR3 region has the DNA TGTGCCAGCAGTGAATCGGGACAGATGAACACTGAAGCTTTCTTT. It is translated as CASSESGQMNTEAFF.

This chain connects TRBV9 to TRBJ1-1; D is possibly TRBD1 (6 bases). V lost 0 bases and J 2 bases, leaving 14 bases between the germline ends. Germline lookup yields CDR1 SGDLS and CDR2 YYNGEE. The CDR3 runs 16 residues. In DNA form, the CDR3 reads TGTGCCAGCAGCGTAGATGGGAGGGGGACCAACACTGAAGCTTTCTTT. Translation gives CASSVDGRGTNTEAFF.

The rearrangement links TRBV4-1 to TRBJ2-7; D is possibly TRBD1 (6 bases). V lost 4 bases, J lost 0 bases, and 22 bases lay in between. The CDR3 consists of 18 residues. Germline values: CDR1 MGHRA, CDR2 YSYEKL. CDR3 nucleotide sequence: TGCGCCAGCAGCCCCCGGACAGTACAAAACCTAGCCTCCTACGAGCAGTACTTC. Protein: CASSPRTVQNLASYEQYF.

V is TRBV4-1 and J is TRBJ2-5; TRBD2 matches at 7 bases. The DNA matches TRBJ2-7 better at its end, which makes the J call doubtful. Germline V gene sequence: CDR1 MGHRA, CDR2 YSYEKL. CDR3 size: 15 residues. The CDR3 DNA is TGCGCCAGCAGCCAAATCCGGGACTACGGATACGAGCAGTACTTC. It yields the protein CASSQIRDYGYEQYF.

Worth noting for this clone: Other DNA sequences in this sample translate to the same CDR3. The chain joins TRBV27 to TRBJ2-3, with D perhaps TRBD2 (6 bases). Germline assignment: CDR1 MNHEY and CDR2 SMNVEV (reference sequence). V lost 6 bases and J 0 bases, leaving 10 bases between the germline ends. The CDR3 extends over 14 amino acids. This chain's CDR3 is CASSPRGSTDTQYF. CDR3 nucleotides: TGTGCCAGCAGCCCCCGGGGGAGCACAGATACGCAGTATTTT.

The chain joins TRBV19 to TRBJ1-5, with D tentatively TRBD1 (5 bases). CDR1 is LNHDA and CDR2 is SQIVND in the germline V gene (reference sequence). The V end was cut by 1 base, the J end by 4 bases, with 14 bases between. There are 16 residues in the CDR3. Here the CDR3 DNA reads TGTGCCAGTAGTATAGTCGTGGGGCGAAGGAATCAGCCCCAGCATTTT. Amino acid sequence: CASSIVVGRRNQPQHF. Together with reference TRBV19 and TRBJ1-5, the CDR3 gives the full variable domain: DGGITQSPKYLFRKEGQNVTLSCEQNLNHDAMYWYRQDPGQGLRLIYYSQIVNDFQKGDIAEGYSVSREKKESFPLTVTSAQKNPTAFYLCASSIVVGRRNQPQHFGDGTRLSIL.

The rearrangement links TRBV5-6 to TRBJ1-2; D is ambiguous. V gave up 3 bases and J gave up 6 bases, with 6 bases separating them. This CDR3 spans 11 amino acids. The germline V gene encodes CDR1 SGHDT and CDR2 YYEEEE. CDR3 sequence reads: CASSWADGYTF. Here the CDR3 DNA reads TGTGCCAGCAGCTGGGCAGATGGCTACACCTTC.

Comment on this clone: At one of its ends the junction is not consistent with the germline gene, which may arise from a read error. This CDR3 reads CASSPLRTGGEGGEDF. CDR3 DNA sequence: TGTGCCAGCAGCCCCCTAAGGACAGGGGGCGAGGGGGGTGAGGACTTC. The chain has TRBV14 and TRBJ2-4, with 11 bases that match TRBD1. This CDR3 comprises 16 residues. The germline V gene has CDR1 SGHDN and CDR2 FVKESK.

This chain joins TRBV9 and TRBJ2-3; 7 positions match TRBD2. Unmatched junction bases numbered 2, after V lost 1 base and J lost 6 bases. CDR3 length equals 13 residues. Germline values: CDR1 SGDLS, CDR2 YYNGEE. CDR3 DNA sequence: TGTGCCAGCAGCGTAAAACTAGCGGATACGCAGTATTTT. It codes for CASSVKLADTQYF.

The rearrangement links TRBV11-1 to TRBJ2-3; 7 bases line up with TRBD2. The CDR3 spans 16 residues. CDR1 SGHAT and CDR2 FQDESV come from the germline V gene (reference sequence). The ends lost 3 bases at V and 2 bases at J; junction bases unmatched: 8. CDR3 in DNA: TGTGCCAGCAGCTTTAACCCTAGCGGAAACACAGATACGCAGTATTTT. Its translation is CASSFNPSGNTDTQYF.

The CDR3 region has the DNA TGTGCCAGCAGCTTAGGGCAGGCGAGCAATCAGCCCCAGCATTTT. Protein: CASSLGQASNQPQHF. This chain uses TRBV7-9 with TRBJ1-5; D unresolved. This CDR3 has 15 residues. V was pared by 1 base and J by 1 base, with 8 bases between. Germline CDR1 is SEHNR and CDR2 is FQNEAQ (reference sequence). Variable domain in full (rest from reference TRBV7-9 and TRBJ1-5): DTGVSQNPRHKITKRGQNVTFRCDPISEHNRLYWYRQTLGQGPEFLTYFQNEAQLEKSRLLSDRFSAERPKGSFSTLEIQRTEQGDSAMYLCASSLGQASNQPQHFGDGTRLSIL.

The V gene is TRBV10-2, the J gene TRBJ1-2; unclear D gene. Trimming removed 6 bases at V and 2 bases at J, with 10 bases between. The CDR3 length is 13 residues. Germline CDR1 and CDR2: WSHSY and SAAADI. CDR3 region: CASREERNYGYTF. The CDR3 DNA is TGCGCCAGCAGGGAAGAGAGAAACTATGGCTACACCTTC.

This clone was seen more than once but under ten times. The gene calls are TRBV29-1 and TRBJ2-1; TRBD2 is a possible D gene (6 bases). CDR1 and CDR2 (germline): SQVTM, ANQGSEA. The CDR3 has 10 residues. V lost 5 bases and J 12 bases, leaving 11 bases between the germline ends. CDR3 amino acids: CSVYYGGQFF. CDR3 bases: TGCAGCGTTTACTACGGGGGGCAGTTCTTC.

The J gene is TRBJ2-7, the V gene TRBV6-5; D is ambiguous. This CDR3 region has 14 residues. Germline V gene sequence: CDR1 MNHEY, CDR2 SVGAGI. V gave up 2 bases and J gave up 5 bases, with 13 bases separating them. The CDR3: CASSYDPGIDEQYF. The CDR3 DNA follows: TGTGCCAGCAGTTACGATCCGGGTATAGACGAGCAGTACTTC.

The V and J genes are TRBV4-2 and TRBJ2-7; 11 bases align to TRBD2. The CDR3 is made up of 16 amino acids. In germline, CDR1 is LGHNA, CDR2 YNFKEQ. V dropped 1 base and J dropped 3; count of bases not matched to a gene: 5. As DNA, the CDR3 is TGTGCCAGCAGCCAAGGGGGACTAGCGGAGAACTACGAGCAGTACTTC. Amino acids: CASSQGGLAENYEQYF.

The table lists this clone with a count of one. This chain joins TRBV10-2 and TRBJ2-7; a weak D match, TRBD1 (5 bases). CDR3 length: 12 residues. With 7 bases removed from V and 3 bases from J, the gap between germline ends came to 10 bases. Germline CDR1 WSHSY, CDR2 SAAADI. Here the CDR3 reads CASTDSIYEQYF. CDR3 nucleotide sequence: TGCGCCAGCACCGACAGTATCTACGAGCAGTACTTC.

The chain has TRBV19 and TRBJ1-1; no clear D gene. The CDR3 length is 12 residues. The V gene's germline CDR1 is LNHDA and CDR2 SQIVND (reference sequence). Trimming pared 5 bases from V and 6 bases from J, leaving 10 bases between. The CDR3 DNA sequence: TGTGCCAGTAGTCCGAACGGAGCTGAAGCTTTCTTT. It translates to CASSPNGAEAFF.

The genes are TRBV27 and TRBJ2-5; D is possibly TRBD1 or TRBD2 (5 bases each). This CDR3 region has 14 residues. V was clipped by 6 bases and J by 0 bases, with 11 bases between them. CDR1 is MNHEY, CDR2 SMNVEV, per germline (reference sequence). CDR3 nucleotides: TGTGCCAGCAGGAGGGGCCATAACCAAGAGACCCAGTACTTC. It yields the protein CASRRGHNQETQYF.

As for this clone: A much larger clone differs from this one at a single base, so this may be a read error. The rearrangement uses TRBV28 and TRBJ1-1, with D possibly matching TRBD1 (5 bases). The CDR3 is made up of 15 amino acids. V shed 8 bases and J shed 5 bases, with 21 bases lying between them. Germline assignment: CDR1 MDHEN and CDR2 SYDVKM. This chain's CDR3 is CASLTGGKRRTEAFF. As DNA, the CDR3 is TGTGCCAGCCTGACTGGGGGGAAGAGAAGAACTGAAGCTTTCTTT.

The rearrangement links TRBV7-9 to TRBJ2-7; D not resolved. The CDR3 has 14 residues. Germline lookup yields CDR1 SEHNR and CDR2 FQNEAQ (reference sequence). V dropped 1 base and J dropped 4 bases, with 11 bases sitting between them. CDR3 DNA: TGTGCCAGCAGCTTAGAACTCCGGCATTACGAGCAGTACTTC. Translating gives CASSLELRHYEQYF.